These T cell receptor beta chains were read from a single sample in a study of T-cell memory formation after mild COVID-19. MiXCR, run by TCRdb on the 5' RACE reads, gives a single entry per CDR3 protein. Of some 190,000 distinct CDR3 sequences in the sample, approximately 20% were seen once. Material: PBMCs or a T cell subset sorted from them (not recorded which). The receptors were gathered from an adult woman who had mild COVID-19 (a few samples of this study predate the infection). Cell type and time point are not known. Each CDR3 is given with its conserved first and last residue. Fields, in order: J gene, D gene, V gene, clone size, CDR3 protein, CDR3 DNA. D genes are given only for firm matches. The listing skips clone size in some rows; elsewhere it reads once, few, many or a size class.

j_gene: TRBJ1-1; d_gene: NA; v_gene: TRBV5-6; abundance: NA; CDR3aa: CASSLFQEAFF; CDR3nt: TGTGCCAGCAGCTTGTTCCAGGAAGCTTTCTTT
j_gene: TRBJ2-5; d_gene: NA; v_gene: TRBV4-2; abundance: NA; CDR3aa: CASSSSGGRYQETQYF; CDR3nt: TGTGCCAGCAGTTCCTCCGGGGGCCGGTACCAAGAGACCCAGTACTTC
j_gene: TRBJ2-3; d_gene: TRBD1; v_gene: TRBV5-1; abundance: few; CDR3aa: CASSGQGTDTQYF; CDR3nt: TGCGCCAGCAGCGGACAGGGGACAGATACGCAGTATTTT
j_gene: TRBJ1-1; d_gene: NA; v_gene: TRBV12-3/TRBV12-4; abundance: few; CDR3aa: CASSIPRVGTEAFF; CDR3nt: TGTGCCAGCAGCATACCCAGGGTTGGCACTGAAGCTTTCTTT
j_gene: TRBJ2-1; d_gene: NA; v_gene: TRBV4-3; abundance: NA; CDR3aa: CASSYSGDGNEQFF; CDR3nt: TGCGCCAGCAGCTATAGCGGTGACGGCAATGAGCAGTTCTTC
j_gene: TRBJ2-3; d_gene: NA; v_gene: TRBV7-8; abundance: few; CDR3aa: CASSFWAGPTDTQYF; CDR3nt: TGTGCCAGCAGCTTCTGGGCGGGGCCCACAGATACGCAGTATTTT
j_gene: TRBJ1-5; d_gene: TRBD1; v_gene: TRBV7-2; abundance: few; CDR3aa: CASSKGQRNQPQHF; CDR3nt: TGTGCCAGCAGTAAGGGACAGCGTAATCAGCCCCAGCATTTT
j_gene: TRBJ2-2; d_gene: NA; v_gene: TRBV5-4; abundance: NA; CDR3aa: CASSLRKGANTGELFF; CDR3nt: TGTGCCAGCAGCTTGAGAAAAGGCGCGAACACCGGGGAGCTGTTTTTT
j_gene: TRBJ2-7; d_gene: TRBD1; v_gene: TRBV6-5; abundance: NA; CDR3aa: CASSYTGTGIYEQYF; CDR3nt: TGTGCCAGCAGTTACACCGGGACAGGGATATACGAGCAGTACTTC
j_gene: TRBJ2-2; d_gene: NA; v_gene: TRBV6-4; abundance: few; CDR3aa: CASRQDVNTGELFF; CDR3nt: TGTGCCAGTCGACAGGATGTGAACACCGGGGAGCTGTTTTTT
j_gene: TRBJ2-3; d_gene: TRBD2; v_gene: TRBV3-1; abundance: NA; CDR3aa: CASSQSGGASTDTQYF; CDR3nt: TGTGCCAGCAGCCAGAGCGGGGGGGCTAGCACAGATACGCAGTATTTT
j_gene: TRBJ2-2; d_gene: TRBD2; v_gene: TRBV3-1; abundance: few; CDR3aa: CASSQGLAGATGELFF; CDR3nt: TGTGCCAGCAGCCAAGGACTAGCGGGCGCCACCGGGGAGCTGTTTTTT
j_gene: TRBJ2-2; d_gene: NA; v_gene: TRBV5-1; abundance: few; CDR3aa: CASRFGLSPGELFF; CDR3nt: TGCGCCAGCAGGTTTGGGCTCTCCCCCGGGGAGCTGTTTTTT
j_gene: TRBJ1-5; d_gene: NA; v_gene: TRBV20-1; abundance: NA; CDR3aa: CSARSELTGNQPQHF; CDR3nt: TGCAGTGCTAGATCCGAGCTTACGGGCAATCAGCCCCAGCATTTT
j_gene: TRBJ2-2; d_gene: NA; v_gene: TRBV5-1; abundance: few; CDR3aa: CASSFAGQNTGELFF; CDR3nt: TGCGCCAGCAGCTTCGCGGGACAGAACACCGGGGAGCTGTTTTTT
j_gene: TRBJ2-2; d_gene: NA; v_gene: TRBV27; abundance: few; CDR3aa: CASSLFRDGELFF; CDR3nt: TGTGCCAGCAGTTTATTTCGGGACGGGGAGCTGTTTTTT
j_gene: TRBJ1-1; d_gene: NA; v_gene: TRBV6-6; abundance: NA; CDR3aa: CASSYSIKGLTEAFF; CDR3nt: TGTGCCAGCAGTTACTCGATTAAGGGCCTCACTGAAGCTTTCTTT
j_gene: TRBJ2-7; d_gene: TRBD1; v_gene: TRBV5-1; abundance: few; CDR3aa: CASSYRQGPEQYF; CDR3nt: TGCGCCAGCAGCTACAGACAGGGCCCCGAGCAGTACTTC
j_gene: TRBJ2-2; d_gene: TRBD2; v_gene: TRBV7-3; abundance: few; CDR3aa: CASSPQPIAGSNTGELFF; CDR3nt: TGTGCCAGCAGTCCCCAACCAATAGCGGGTTCGAACACCGGGGAGCTGTTTTTT
j_gene: TRBJ2-5; d_gene: TRBD2; v_gene: TRBV20-1; abundance: NA; CDR3aa: CSAPRLAGNFQETQYF; CDR3nt: TGCAGTGCTCCCCGACTAGCGGGGAACTTTCAAGAGACCCAGTACTTC
j_gene: TRBJ2-1; d_gene: TRBD2; v_gene: TRBV6-7; abundance: NA; CDR3aa: CASSLGLAGPVPSAEQFF; CDR3nt: TGTGCCAGCAGTTTGGGACTAGCGGGGCCGGTCCCATCCGCTGAGCAGTTCTTC
j_gene: TRBJ1-5; d_gene: TRBD1; v_gene: TRBV20-1; abundance: many; CDR3aa: CSARAGTGGQPQHF; CDR3nt: TGCAGTGCTAGAGCCGGGACAGGGGGTCAGCCCCAGCATTTT
j_gene: TRBJ2-3; d_gene: TRBD2; v_gene: TRBV6-1; abundance: NA; CDR3aa: CASSIAGYTDTQYF; CDR3nt: TGTGCCAGCAGTATAGCGGGATACACAGATACGCAGTATTTT
j_gene: TRBJ2-1; d_gene: TRBD2; v_gene: TRBV29-1; abundance: few; CDR3aa: CSVGLADDNEQFF; CDR3nt: TGCAGCGTTGGACTAGCGGACGACAATGAGCAGTTCTTC
j_gene: TRBJ2-3; d_gene: NA; v_gene: TRBV5-1; abundance: NA; CDR3aa: CASSVVPRTDTQYF; CDR3nt: TGCGCCAGCAGCGTAGTCCCTCGCACAGATACGCAGTATTTT
j_gene: TRBJ2-3; d_gene: TRBD2; v_gene: TRBV6-2/TRBV6-3; abundance: NA; CDR3aa: CASSYKRGNPWYF; CDR3nt: TGTGCCAGCAGTTATAAGCGGGGGAATCCGTGGTATTTT
j_gene: TRBJ2-7; d_gene: TRBD2; v_gene: TRBV11-2; abundance: many; CDR3aa: CASSIREGGYEQYF; CDR3nt: TGTGCCAGCAGCATCCGGGAGGGCGGGTACGAGCAGTACTTC
j_gene: TRBJ2-7; d_gene: NA; v_gene: TRBV28; abundance: few; CDR3aa: CASSSPGGGGETYEQYF; CDR3nt: TGTGCCAGCAGTTCCCCCGGTGGAGGGGGCGAAACCTACGAGCAGTACTTC
j_gene: TRBJ2-5; d_gene: NA; v_gene: TRBV7-2; abundance: few; CDR3aa: CASSLGPGARETQYF; CDR3nt: TGTGCCAGCAGCTTGGGGCCGGGGGCGCGTGAGACCCAGTACTTC
j_gene: TRBJ2-5; d_gene: NA; v_gene: TRBV5-1; abundance: NA; CDR3aa: CASSLDGGRVQETQYF; CDR3nt: TGCGCCAGCAGCTTGGATGGGGGCAGGGTCCAAGAGACCCAGTACTTC